This TCR beta chain was sequenced during a study of CD8 T cells in ankylosing spondylitis. Study findings and constraints: In synovial fluid and blood from reactive arthritis, some motif variants were previously reported. About 8 highly homologous variants made up a TCR beta motif, and this motif appeared characteristic of ankylosing spondylitis blood.

Trimming at V came to 5 bases and at J to 8 bases, leaving 5 bases not matched to a gene. The CDR3 runs 13 residues. Germline CDR1 and CDR2: KGHSH and LQKENI. TCRdb reprocessed the 5' RACE reads via MiXCR and lists one record per CDR3 protein. In the table there are 500,000 to 550,000 distinct CDR3 sequences, 12% of which are singletons. On this clonotype: Its matching antigen is unknown.

The clonotype was recovered from a male donor with ankylosing spondylitis. The chain is built from TRBV18 and TRBJ1-2; TRBD1 matches at 10 bases. The sequencing sample was made of blood, either unsorted or a sorted T cell fraction (not recorded which). The CDR3 region has the DNA TGTGCCAGCTCATCGGACAGGGGGGAAGGCTACACCTTC. This gives the protein CASSSDRGEGYTF.